The T cell receptor beta chain described here comes from a study of T cell responses to AZD1222 COVID-19 vaccine. Second-dose timings of about 4 or about 12 weeks were pooled. Notes on the study in general: No day 14 peak samples; only post-peak repertoires were characterized.

The CDR3 length is 13 residues. V lost 11 bases, J lost 5 bases, and 6 bases stayed unmatched. Germline V gives CDR1 LNHDA, CDR2 SQIVND (reference sequence). A word on this clone: Its specificity is not known.

Assay: immunoSEQ multiplex PCR; the TCRdb copy retains only in-frame clones and omits some. Of 95,000 to 150,000 clones in the sample, around 80% are singletons; the top ten hold about 26%. This chain links TRBV19 with TRBJ1-6, with 7 bases lining up with TRBD1. The origin of this receptor is an adult who received the AZD1222 COVID-19 vaccine. Sequencing was performed on peripheral blood, taken 28 days after the second AZD1222 dose. The CDR3 region has the DNA TGTGCCGCCGGGACAGAAGATAATTCACCCCTCCACTTT. Translation: CAAGTEDNSPLHF.